The clone carrying this T cell receptor (beta chain) was observed a few times. This record belongs to a study of identical twins. MiXCR, run by TCRdb on the 5' RACE reads, gives a single entry per CDR3 protein. The repertoire includes approximately 690,000 distinct CDR3 sequences, roughly 6.2% of them detected once, and under 2% sits in the top ten. The receptor comes from a man aged 18-30 years in good health. Sequenced: naive T cells sorted from blood.

The CDR3 spells CASSLGPGQGNQPQHF. The CDR3 region has the DNA TGCGCCAGCAGCTTGGGCCCGGGACAGGGCAATCAGCCCCAGCATTTT. The chain is built from TRBV5-1 and TRBJ1-5; 8 bases agree with TRBD1. V gave up 0 bases and J gave up 2 bases; unmatched junction bases: 4. CDR1 and CDR2 from the germline V gene are SGHRS and YFSETQ. This CDR3 is 16 amino acids long.